This T cell receptor (beta chain) stems from a study of blood T cell repertoires in COVID-19. As for the study in general: Whether acute or convalescent, the COVID-19 samples came from the United States, Italy and Spain. Sources were T cells, B-cell-depleted T cells, or PBMCs; the material itself was cDNA or gDNA.

Original handling: Amplification from reference gene primers served as the basis for estimated nucleated cell counts. TCRdb keeps only in-frame clones here, not all; method: immunoSEQ multiplex PCR. V and J calls and clone size are given by that table; D and trimming were obtained from the DNA. The table shows some 110,000 clones, with about four fifths occurring only once. A few counts support this clone. The germline CDR1 and CDR2 sequences are SNHLY and FYNNEI. The CDR3 runs 14 residues. Trimming left V 7 bases short and J 5 bases short, with 12 bases between. The origin of this receptor is a man in his fifties or sixties with acute or convalescent COVID-19. The sequenced sample was peripheral blood. The chain is built from TRBV2 and TRBJ1-6; D is unresolved. CDR3 region: CASKPVQDNSPLHF. CDR3 nucleotides: TGTGCCAGCAAACCCGTTCAGGATAATTCACCCCTCCACTTT.